The 23 T cell receptor beta chains below all came from one sample that was sequenced in a study of blood T cell repertoires in COVID-19 (dated by TCRdb to 2020 to 2022). Library generation was performed with the immunoSEQ multiplex PCR assay. This immuneACCESS table, as held by TCRdb, lists in-frame sequences with V and J called but not all clones. Of the missing ones, under half trace to an unresolved V gene in checked studies; the others have no known cause. For this sample the table gives over 250,000 clones, of which around 90% were detected only once. The leading ten clones occupy under 0.95% of the sample. The specimen was peripheral blood. The receptors derive from a woman in her 30s with acute or convalescent COVID-19.

The chain carries TRBV27 and TRBJ1-1; TRBD1 agrees at 8 bases. CDR3 size: 16 residues. J gave up 1 base and V 5 bases, and 9 bases lay outside the gene matches. Per the germline V gene, CDR1 is MNHEY and CDR2 is SMNVEV (reference sequence). The CDR3 coding sequence is TGTGCCAGCAGTATAAAGCAGGGGGCTTGGAACACTGAAGCTTTCTTT. Residues: CASSIKQGAWNTEAFF.

The chain couples TRBV4-3 to TRBJ2-3; perhaps TRBD1 as D (6 bases). The CDR3 sequence is 16 residues long. V was pared by 1 base and J by 0 bases, with 11 bases between. From germline, CDR1 is LGHNA and CDR2 YSLEER. The CDR3 reads CASSQGVTGSTDTQYF. CDR3 DNA sequence: TGCGCCAGCAGCCAAGGGGTTACAGGGAGCACAGATACGCAGTATTTT.

This rearrangement joins TRBV7-8 to TRBJ2-2, with D possibly being TRBD2 (7 bases). Between the trimmed V and J ends, which lost 5 bases and 6 bases, there was a span of 13 bases. This CDR3 is 14 amino acids long. Per the germline V gene, CDR1 is SGHVS and CDR2 is FQNEAQ. The CDR3 region has the DNA TGTGCCAGCAGCCCTGGGGGGGGCGCCGGGGAGCTGTTTTTT. This codes for CASSPGGGAGELFF.

CDR3 sequence (DNA): TGCGCCAGCGGGCGGGCGAACACCGGGGAGCTGTTTTTT. Translation: CASGRANTGELFF. The V and J genes are TRBV10-1 and TRBJ2-2, with D possibly being TRBD2 (5 bases). Trimming removed 8 bases at V and 0 bases at J, with 7 bases between. CDR3 length: 13 amino acids. Per germline, CDR1 WNHNN and CDR2 SYGVQD (reference sequence).

The chain recombines TRBV6-1 with TRBJ2-3, with 8 bases that match TRBD2. The CDR3 runs 16 residues. The germline gives CDR1 MNHNS, CDR2 SASEGT. Trimming at V came to 2 bases and at J to 3 bases, leaving 7 bases not matched to a gene. The CDR3 DNA is TGTGCCAGCAGTGAACTGTCGGGAGGGCCAACAGATACGCAGTATTTT. Translation: CASSELSGGPTDTQYF.

The chain uses TRBV12-5 and TRBJ1-2, with 8 bases identical to TRBD1. The CDR3 is made up of 13 amino acids. J was trimmed by 8 bases and V by 3 bases; bases with no gene match: 5. Germline V gives CDR1 LGHNT, CDR2 FRNRAP. The CDR3 region is CASGFLDRDGYTF. DNA for the CDR3: TGTGCTAGTGGTTTCCTGGACAGGGACGGCTACACCTTC.

The chain uses TRBV2 and TRBJ2-7; D is ambiguous. Germline V gene sequence: CDR1 SNHLY, CDR2 FYNNEI. The V end was cut by 4 bases, the J end by 3 bases, with 4 bases between. This CDR3 comprises 11 residues. The CDR3 sequence: CASSAVYEQYF. The CDR3 nucleotides read TGTGCCAGCAGTGCCGTCTACGAGCAGTACTTC.

This chain joins TRBV11-2 and TRBJ2-7, with D possibly TRBD2 on 6 matching bases. The germline V gene has CDR1 SGHAT and CDR2 FQNNGV. V lost 1 base to trimming and J lost 2 bases, with 9 bases between them. The CDR3 is made up of 14 amino acids. The CDR3 nucleotides read TGTGCCAGCAGCTTAGTGGGGGGACCCTACGAGCAGTACTTC. This translates into CASSLVGGPYEQYF.

V is TRBV7-9 and J is TRBJ2-7, with D unresolved. The length of the CDR3 is 14 residues. Trimming removed 5 bases at V and 2 bases at J, with 13 bases between. In germline, CDR1 is SEHNR, CDR2 FQNEAQ (reference sequence). CDR3 nucleotides: TGTGCCAGCAGCCAGAAGACGGAGACCTACGAGCAGTACTTC. Its translation is CASSQKTETYEQYF.

The chain carries TRBV4-3 and TRBJ2-1; TRBD2 aligns across 7 bases. CDR1 LGHNA and CDR2 YSLEER come from the germline V gene. The junction had 3 bases not matched to a gene; V was cut back by 0 bases and J by 1 base. CDR3 size: 16 residues. The CDR3 DNA is TGCGCCAGCAGCCAAGATACGGGAGGTTCCTACAATGAGCAGTTCTTC. This codes for CASSQDTGGSYNEQFF.

The gene calls are TRBV30 and TRBJ2-1, with D unresolved. This CDR3 spans 13 amino acids. CDR1 GTSNPN and CDR2 SVGIG come from the germline V gene (reference sequence). Trimming shortened V by 4 bases and J by 5 bases, and 12 bases separated the two germline ends. The CDR3 spells CAWNELADNEQFF. In nucleotides, the CDR3 is TGTGCCTGGAACGAATTAGCTGACAATGAGCAGTTCTTC.

The chain recombines TRBV19 with TRBJ1-3; TRBD1 aligns across 7 bases. Per germline, CDR1 LNHDA and CDR2 SQIVND (reference sequence). The CDR3 runs to 15 residues. V shed 5 bases and J 3 bases; nucleotides not matched to a gene: 7. Written as DNA, the CDR3 is TGTGCCAGTAGTCCCCAGGGACAGCGTGGAAACACCATATATTTT. Translating it yields CASSPQGQRGNTIYF.

The chain uses TRBV4-2 and TRBJ2-3; 12 bases map to TRBD2. The junction had 10 bases not matched to a gene; V was cut back by 3 bases and J by 3 bases. CDR3 length: 18 residues. CDR1 and CDR2 from the germline V gene are LGHNA and YNFKEQ. This CDR3 is CASSHSPPGLAGTDTQYF. In DNA, the CDR3 is TGTGCCAGCAGCCATAGTCCCCCCGGACTAGCGGGGACAGATACGCAGTATTTT.

V usage is TRBV4-3 and J usage is TRBJ2-5, with TRBD1 matching 8 bases. The CDR3 extends over 15 amino acids. V was clipped by 2 bases and J by 3 bases; unmatched bases: 5. Germline V lookup: CDR1 LGHNA, CDR2 YSLEER. The CDR3 spells CASSQSRGLEETQYF. The CDR3 DNA is TGCGCCAGCAGCCAAAGCAGGGGGCTGGAAGAGACCCAGTACTTC.

Remarks on this clone: Within the sample, other DNA sequences also encode this same CDR3. The chain carries TRBV19 and TRBJ2-1; 7 bases line up with TRBD2. V gave up 2 bases and J gave up 4 bases; unmatched junction bases: 2. Germline V CDR1 and CDR2: LNHDA, SQIVND (reference sequence). The CDR3 covers 14 residues. CDR3 sequence: CASSIRREYNEQFF. The CDR3 DNA sequence: TGTGCCAGTAGTATACGGCGGGAGTACAATGAGCAGTTCTTC.

This clone showed up just a few times. The V call is TRBV30, the J call TRBJ1-1; D remains unclear. The germline V and J ends were trimmed by 0 bases and 6 bases, with 8 bases remaining between them. The CDR3 is 12 residues long. Germline V gives CDR1 GTSNPN, CDR2 SVGIG (reference sequence). The CDR3: CAWSVQRSEAFF. For the CDR3, the DNA is TGTGCCTGGAGTGTACAGAGATCTGAAGCTTTCTTT.

The chain links TRBV5-1 to TRBJ1-4; D is perhaps TRBD1 (5 bases). CDR1 and CDR2 (germline): SGHRS, YFSETQ. Trimming took off 1 base at V and 2 bases at J, with 9 bases between the two ends. The CDR3 consists of 15 residues. CDR3 DNA: TGCGCCAGCAGCTTGAGGGGATTCACTAATGAAAAACTGTTTTTT. Its protein product is CASSLRGFTNEKLFF.

The J gene is TRBJ2-5, the V gene TRBV29-1; 7 bases align to TRBD1. Unmatched junction bases numbered 12, after V lost 7 bases and J lost 4 bases. The germline V gene has CDR1 SQVTM and CDR2 ANQGSEA. The CDR3 is 14 amino acids. Here the CDR3 DNA reads TGCAGCGCCGACACTCCGACAGGGTTAGAGACCCAGTACTTC. It is translated as CSADTPTGLETQYF. The full variable domain, in which reference TRBV29-1 and TRBJ2-5 provide the parts outside the CDR3, is SAVISQKPSRDICQRGTSLTIQCQVDSQVTMMFWYRQQPGQSLTLIATANQGSEATYESGFVIDKFPISRPNLTFSTLTVSNMSPEDSSIYLCSADTPTGLETQYFGPGTRLLVL.

This clone showed up just once. V and J are TRBV18 and TRBJ2-2; D is perhaps TRBD2 (5 bases). CDR1 and CDR2 (germline): KGHSH, LQKENI. This CDR3 contains 15 residues. Trimming removed 5 bases from V and 0 bases from J, with 10 bases in between. For the CDR3, the DNA is TGTGCCAGCTCAGAAGCGGCGCCGAACACCGGGGAGCTGTTTTTT. It is translated as CASSEAAPNTGELFF. The full variable domain, rest sourced from reference TRBV18 and TRBJ2-2, is NAGVMQNPRHLVRRRGQEARLRCSPMKGHSHVYWYRQLPEEGLKFMVYLQKENIIDESGMPKERFSAEFPKEGPSILRIQQVVRGDSAAYFCASSEAAPNTGELFFGEGSRLTVL.

The chain combines TRBV5-6 with TRBJ1-2; maybe TRBD1 (6 bases). The germline V and J ends were trimmed by 3 bases and 7 bases, with 10 bases remaining between them. The CDR3 length is 12 residues. The V gene's germline CDR1 is SGHDT and CDR2 YYEEEE. The CDR3 sequence is CASSSDRIGYTF. CDR3 sequence (DNA): TGTGCCAGCAGCTCCGACAGGATTGGCTACACCTTC.

J is TRBJ2-1 and V is TRBV7-2, with D possibly TRBD2 on 5 matching bases. Trimming took off 6 bases at V and 10 bases at J, with 13 bases between the two ends. Germline values: CDR1 SGHTA, CDR2 FQGNSA. This CDR3 is built from 12 residues. CDR3 amino acids: CASSRASGEQFF. CDR3 coding DNA: TGTGCCAGCAGTCGAGCATCGGGGGAGCAGTTCTTC.

In nucleotides, the CDR3 is TGCACCAGCAGCCAAGATTGGGCAAGCTCTGGAAACACCATATATTTT. Residues: CTSSQDWASSGNTIYF. The gene calls are TRBV1 and TRBJ1-3; the D call in the table, TRBD1, was not verified against the DNA. TRBV1 constitutes a pseudogene. The CDR3 has 16 residues.

The chain has TRBV9 and TRBJ2-2; 8 nucleotides match TRBD2. Looked up from germline, CDR1 is SGDLS and CDR2 is YYNGEE. The CDR3 contains 16 residues. Trimming at V came to 4 bases and at J to 6 bases, leaving 11 bases not matched to a gene. The CDR3 loop reads CASSPTAGASSGELFF. In DNA form, the CDR3 reads TGTGCCAGCAGCCCAACAGCGGGAGCGAGTTCCGGGGAGCTGTTTTTT.